This TCR beta chain derives from a study of shared clonotypes between healthy human individuals (dated by TCRdb to the early 2020s). About the investigation overall: The cohort included a few men and two women between 18 and 49 years of age. Libraries were prepared and TCR repertoires were sequenced by different laboratories using diverse techniques, in order to increase sequencing depth and limit assay-specific biases. The study deeply sequenced blood TCR repertoires of 5 or 6 healthy adults to estimate repertoire size and the extent of clonotype sharing between individuals. For each donor, CD4 naive and CD4 memory were each run on three plates, CD8 naive on two plates, and CD8 memory on one plate. Leukapheresis yielded between about 0.85 and 10 billion PBMCs per donor. The paper as a whole reports these results and caveats: Compared with non-shared clonotypes, the clonotypes found in all four sorted-subset donors had higher generation probabilities. The small number of donors limited the genetic and exposure-history diversity represented. Pairwise subsampling indicated that sequencing depth was expected to affect the degree of clonotype sharing among donors. Across four donors, approximately 5% of naive CD4, 3% to 3.5% of naive CD8, 2% to 2.5% of memory CD4, and 0.3% to 0.45% of memory CD8 clonotypes were shared. Larger estimated clonotype richness was generally found for naive subsets than for memory subsets. Only blood was sampled, and tissue TCR repertoires likely differ from those in blood. Rarefaction of sorted-subset datasets indicated incomplete sequencing despite the large sequencing depth.

Of note for this clone: Its antigen has not been determined. No base quality information exists; no much larger clone differs at one position.

Using the deep immunoSEQ assay, TCR CDR3 regions were amplified from genomic DNA by multiplex PCR. Extracted genomic DNA from each cell subset was distributed evenly across all wells of several immunoSEQ 96-well plates, and each plate was treated as a replicate. Each replicate PCR for sorted subsets received around 200 ng genomic DNA, equal to about 30,000 T cell genomes. Purified libraries were quantified with a Qubit 3.0 fluorometer, sized on a Bioanalyzer 2100, and re-quantified with the KAPA Library Quantification kit. Each immunoSEQ 96-well plate was sequenced on its own single-read 150-cycle Illumina NextSeq 550 flow cell. Per the source publication's procedure: The immunoSEQ output contained only junctional sequences without quality scores, so filtering could not match that applied to full-length reads. Sequences were annotated with PyIR, a Python wrapper for IgBLAST v1.9, and V/J genes and CDR3 were assigned using IMGT germline references. Reads were removed for weak V/J assignments (E-value above 1e-6), missing CDR3, stop codons, out-of-frame junctions, or ambiguous translated residues. V3J clonotypes were defined as sequences sharing the same inferred V gene, J gene, and CDR3 amino acid sequence. Percentage overlap between repertoires was computed as shared unique clonotypes divided by the size of the smaller repertoire. RTK rarefaction, the Chao1 estimator, and Recon v2.1 estimates of unobserved clonotypes were used to assess repertoire richness. Generation probabilities were computed with OLGA for all TCRbeta clonotypes obtained by the gDNA method from a few donors. TCRdb stores this immuneACCESS table with in-frame sequences only. Part of the clones is absent; in the studies checked, under half of the shortfall reflects unresolved V genes, and no reason is known for the rest. V and J calls and clone size are given by that table; D and trimming were obtained from the DNA. This sample comprises some 2,500,000 clones, approximately 93% of them detected only once. The ten largest clones take up more than 0.35% of the sample.

The donors were healthy, HIV-negative adults who had no recently reported acute infections or vaccinations. Only Caucasian adults living in Nashville, Tennessee, USA were represented among the donors. CD4+ T cells were enriched through magnetic negative selection, after which naive cells were positively selected on CD45RA and the remaining negative fraction served as the memory subset. Blood was collected by leukapheresis, and PBMCs were isolated by Ficoll-Histopaque density gradient centrifugation and then cryopreserved in liquid nitrogen vapor phase. Analytical flow cytometry was used to check the purity and quantity of every magnetically sorted T cell population. Genomic DNA was isolated from each sorted fraction and quantified by UV absorbance on a Nanodrop 2000c. The TCR originated in a man younger than 35 in good health. Some clones in this sample may be carry-over from other donors' samples. Material: naive CD4+ T cells from PBMCs. The label giving this sample's cell subset or site can be read as: CD45RA+ positively selected.

The sequenced DNA: TGTGCCAGTAGTATCGTAGGGATCAGTGAGCCCCAGCATTTT. It translates to CASSIVGISEPQHF. The chain employs TRBV19 and TRBJ1-5; no D segment can be confidently identified. Including cysteine and phenylalanine, the CDR3 has 14 amino acids. Just the 42-base CDR3 DNA is kept, in frame starting at base 1. At the junction V is shortened by 3 bases and J by 8 bases, with 14 bases in between. Looking up the germline V gene (reference sequence) yields CDR1 LNHDA and CDR2 SQIVND.